The subject of this entry is one TCR beta chain. Its target is unknown. The sample belongs to a study of T cell clones after liver transplantation. Between the trimmed V and J ends, which lost 6 bases and 5 bases, there was a span of 11 bases. CDR1 SNHLY and CDR2 FYNNEI come from the germline V gene. The CDR3 contains 13 residues. Findings and limits, study-wide: A significant post-transplant drop in circulating graft-donor-reactive CD4 TCRbeta sequences occurred in most of the 8 subjects. Compared with third party-reactive sequences, donor-reactive ones declined more, independent of withdrawal success. These preliminary findings come from unstandardized post-transplant sampling times.

Data came from immunoSEQ multiplex PCR; TCRdb stores just in-frame clones and leaves some out. This sample carries about 68,000 clones, about 92% of them seen once, and the ten largest clones take 0.75% to 1%. The origin of this receptor is a human patient who received a liver transplant. Some T cells may have originated in the graft donor. The J gene is TRBJ2-1, the V gene TRBV2; D may be TRBD1 (6 bases). This material consisted of CD4+ T cells from blood, taken around 27 months after liver transplant. CDR3 DNA sequence: TGTGCCAGCAGCGAGGACAGAGACAATGAGCAGTTCTTC. It codes for CASSEDRDNEQFF.